The T cell receptor (beta chain) described here comes from a study of cytomegalovirus exposure and HLA in healthy donors. Looking at the study overall: A later analysis reported the 130 or so validation repertoires used the same platform as the approximately 670 first-cohort repertoires. Broader study findings: According to a later analysis, TCR clusters from the first cohort tended to co-occur in the 120 or so validation repertoires. The listing of approximately 160 TCR beta chains classed them as cytomegalovirus-associated.

Sequencing was performed with immunoSEQ multiplex PCR; in TCRdb, only in-frame clones are kept and a portion is missing. The sample consists of some 130,000 clones, less than 95% of them appearing once. About this clone itself: Its matching antigen is unknown.

From germline, CDR1 is SEHNR and CDR2 FQNEAQ (reference sequence). The length of the CDR3 is 14 residues. Trimming took off 5 bases at V and 6 bases at J, with 14 bases between the two ends. This chain connects TRBV7-9 to TRBJ2-1; TRBD1 might be the D (5 bases). This clonotype was sampled from a man aged 18 to 30 in good health and CMV-seropositive. The sample consisted of PBMCs. In DNA form, the CDR3 reads TGTGCCAGCAGCGGCCAGGACACCTTCAATGAGCAGTTCTTC. This codes for CASSGQDTFNEQFF.